The following is a T cell receptor beta chain sequence with its context. Antigen: not known. TCRdb reanalysed the reads using MiXCR and keeps one entry per CDR3 protein. The table includes 830,000 or so distinct CDR3 sequences, 32% detected once. This sample stems from a study of T cell repertoires in cytomegalovirus infection. About the research overall: Selection of CMV epitopes for the study included recently identified HLA-C-restricted and well-studied HLA-B-restricted ones. Through public TCR beta signatures, both CMV infection and matching HLA type were indicated. Broader study findings: Carriers of CMV plus the relevant HLA were identified by cumulative public TCR beta family frequency. In two of eight donors, the top clonotype was HLA-C-restricted CMV-specific.

From germline, CDR1 is SGHTA and CDR2 FQGTGA. CDR3 size: 20 residues. V lost 5 bases to trimming and J lost 1 base; unmatched junction nucleotides: 17. Specimen: cultured CD8+ T cells from PBMCs, collected from culture after CMV antigen stimulation. This receptor was obtained from a human donor in good health (CMV status not recorded). Some clones in this sample may be carry-over from other donors' samples. This sequence joins TRBV7-3 and TRBJ2-2; 9 positions agree with TRBD2. The CDR3 loop is CASSPHPWVAGEWNTGELFF. CDR3 bases: TGTGCCAGCAGCCCCCACCCGTGGGTAGCGGGGGAATGGAACACCGGGGAGCTGTTTTTT.